This T cell receptor beta chain was documented in a study of tumor-infiltrating lymphocytes in primary liver carcinoma. Study results and caveats: Tumor-adjacent and tumor-blood pairs shared less of their repertoires than tumor region pairs shared. Unsorted bulk processing meant the study did not compare CD4+ and CD8+ repertoires.

Unsorted whole blood yielded the blood RNA, and germline DNA was also extracted. These patients lived with chronic HBV infection and had never been treated. TCR beta cDNA was reverse-transcribed from roughly 0.45 ug of total RNA. The reaction used a constant-region primer and ProtoScript II reverse transcriptase. Libraries of TCR beta came from three nested multiplex PCR rounds with slightly modified ARM-PCR. With TRBV1-TRBV30 forward primers and a C-beta reverse primer, the first two PCR rounds were run for around 10 cycles each. MiXCR, applied by TCRdb to the multiplex PCR reads, yields one record per CDR3 protein. The data show 180,000 or so distinct CDR3 sequences, with 50% to 75% seen just once and around 68% held by the top ten. The CDR3 has 14 residues. Germline CDR1 SGHNT, CDR2 YENEEA. About this clonotype: Its specificity is not known. A read error may explain this, as a much larger clone is one base away.

J is TRBJ2-1 and V is TRBV11-3, with D perhaps being TRBD1 or TRBD2 (5 bases each). The clonotype comes from a man in his forties with primary liver carcinoma and hepatitis B virus infection. Sequenced input: peripheral blood. CDR3 protein: CVSSLEGSLDEQFF. CDR3 coding DNA: TGTGTCAGCAGCTTAGAGGGGTCCCTGGATGAGCAGTTCTTC. Using reference TRBV11-3 and TRBJ2-1 for the parts outside the CDR3, the full variable domain is EAGVVQSPRYKIIEKKQPVAFWCNPISGHNTLYWYLQNLGQGPELLIRYENEEAVDDSQLPKDRFSAERLKGVDSTLKIQPAELGDSAVYLCVSSLEGSLDEQFFGPGTRLTVL.